Listed here is a single T cell receptor beta chain. Per the original data handling: Estimated nucleated cell counts came from reference gene primer amplification. Clones were sequenced by immunoSEQ multiplex PCR, and TCRdb holds only the in-frame ones, with some missing. From that table come the V and J calls and clone size; the DNA was used to work out D and trimming. The sample contains fewer than 350,000 clones, 88% of which appear only once. The length of the CDR3 is 15 residues. Germline V CDR1 and CDR2: MGHRA, YSYEKL. The ends were cut back, 1 base at V and 8 bases at J, with 17 bases in the middle. The data were taken from a study of blood T cell repertoires in COVID-19.

The receptor was isolated from a young man with active or convalescent COVID-19. The sequenced sample was peripheral blood. The chain joins TRBV4-1 to TRBJ1-2; tentative D call: TRBD1 (5 bases). CDR3 loop: CASSQGFRGAGGYTF. In DNA, the CDR3 is TGCGCCAGCAGCCAAGGGTTTAGGGGAGCGGGGGGCTACACCTTC.